Sequencing of this T cell receptor beta chain was carried out in a study of blood T cell repertoires in COVID-19. At the level of the study: Acute and convalescent COVID-19 specimens originated in the United States, Italy and Spain.

Per the germline V gene, CDR1 is SGHAT and CDR2 is FQNNGV. This CDR3 is 14 amino acids long. J lost 10 bases, V lost 1 base, and 6 bases had no gene match. Some clones are missing from TCRdb's copy, which holds only in-frame ones; the method was immunoSEQ multiplex PCR. The sample has roughly 100,000 clones; around 73% are singletons. Sequencing was done on a sample of peripheral blood. The origin of this receptor is a man aged 60-69 years with active or convalescent COVID-19. This chain uses TRBV11-2 with TRBJ2-1, with 8 bases aligning to TRBD2. CDR3 loop: CASSLAGRASEQFF. Here the CDR3 DNA reads TGTGCCAGCAGCTTAGCCGGGAGGGCGTCCGAGCAGTTCTTC.